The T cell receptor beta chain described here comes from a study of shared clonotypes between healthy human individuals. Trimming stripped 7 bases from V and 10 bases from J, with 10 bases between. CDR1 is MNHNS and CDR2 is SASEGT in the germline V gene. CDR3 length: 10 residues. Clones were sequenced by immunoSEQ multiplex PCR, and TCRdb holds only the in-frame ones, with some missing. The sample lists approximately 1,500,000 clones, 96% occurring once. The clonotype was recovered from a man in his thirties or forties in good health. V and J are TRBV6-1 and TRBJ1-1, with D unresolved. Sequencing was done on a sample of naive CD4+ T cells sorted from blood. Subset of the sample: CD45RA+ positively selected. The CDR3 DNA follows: TGTGCCAGCAAGTCAGTCGTAGCTTTCTTT. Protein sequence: CASKSVVAFF.